The 10 T cell receptor beta chains below come from one sample, sequenced in a study of T cells in Graves' hyperthyroidism and ophthalmopathy. The investigators amplified TCR beta CDR3 regions from RNA transcripts. TCR CDR3 regions were first amplified by RT-PCR with HTBI primers. TCRdb itself ran the multiplex PCR reads through MiXCR, one entry per CDR3 protein. The sample carries about 620,000 distinct CDR3 sequences, roughly 17% recorded once. Sequences were obtained from blood. The receptors were gathered from a woman aged 25-40 years with Graves' hyperthyroidism.

This clonotype showed up many times. The chain has TRBV20-1 and TRBJ2-3; D gene ambiguous. CDR3 length equals 12 residues. Trimming removed 6 bases from V and 7 bases from J, with 14 bases in between. Germline V gene lookup returns CDR1 DFQATT and CDR2 SNEGSKA (reference sequence). The DNA of the CDR3 is TGCAGTGCGGCCACCCGGAGTAATACGCAGTATTTT. Its protein product is CSAATRSNTQYF.

In its sample, this clonotype was seen a few times. V usage is TRBV13 and J usage is TRBJ2-1; TRBD2 matches 8 bases. The germline CDR1 and CDR2 sequences are PRHDT and FYEKMQ (reference sequence). After removal of 3 bases from V and 6 bases from J, the junction contained 10 bases not matched to a gene. The CDR3 is 16 amino acids. The CDR3 coding sequence is TGTGCCAGCAGCTTGCCTCGGGAGGGCCGTGGCAATGAGCAGTTCTTC. This sequence encodes CASSLPREGRGNEQFF.

There are many counts of this clonotype. The chain links TRBV6-1 to TRBJ2-7; D call uncertain. CDR1 and CDR2 (germline): MNHNS, SASEGT. The CDR3 runs 16 residues. The V end lost 5 bases, the J end lost 0 bases, and 17 bases lay between the germline ends. CDR3 coding DNA: TGTGCCAGCAGTTCGCCCCGTGAAGGGCGCTCCTACGAGCAGTACTTC. Translating it yields CASSSPREGRSYEQYF.

V and J are TRBV7-2 and TRBJ2-5, with D perhaps matching TRBD1 or TRBD2 (5 bases each). CDR1 and CDR2 (germline): SGHTA, FQGNSA. Deletions cut 7 bases from V and 5 bases from J, with 17 bases between. The CDR3 has 14 residues. The CDR3, as DNA: TGTGCCAGCATCCTTTCCAGGGACGGGGAGACCCAGTACTTC. It translates to CASILSRDGETQYF.

Turning to this clonotype: A much larger clone differs by one base, so this may be a read error. The genes are TRBV12-3 or TRBV12-4 and TRBJ2-1; the D gene is possibly TRBD2 (5 bases). This CDR3 has 16 amino acids. V was pared by 5 bases and J by 2 bases, with 16 bases between. In DNA form, the CDR3 reads TGTGCCAGCAGTCTTGAGCAAAGCGGTACCTACAATGAGCAGTTCTTC. Translated: CASSLEQSGTYNEQFF.

This clonotype showed up just a few times. This sequence joins TRBV9 and TRBJ1-1; a weak D match, TRBD1 (6 bases). Germline loops: CDR1 SGDLS, CDR2 YYNGEE. V was pared by 3 bases and J by 4 bases, with 10 bases between. The CDR3 is made up of 13 amino acids. The CDR3: CASSGSGVTEAFF. For the CDR3, the DNA is TGTGCCAGCAGCGGATCAGGGGTCACTGAAGCTTTCTTT. Based on the CDR3 plus reference TRBV9 and TRBJ1-1, the full variable domain is DSGVTQTPKHLITATGQRVTLRCSPRSGDLSVYWYQQSLDQGLQFLIQYYNGEERAKGNILERFSAQQFPDLHSELNLSSLELGDSALYFCASSGSGVTEAFFGQGTRLTVV.

This clonotype was observed a handful of times. This chain links TRBV24-1 with TRBJ2-3, with a tentative D call TRBD1 (5 bases). Germline V gene lookup returns CDR1 KGHDR and CDR2 SFDVKD. This CDR3 spans 15 amino acids. Between the trimmed V and J ends, which lost 4 bases and 4 bases, there was a span of 14 bases. CDR3 nucleotides: TGTGCCACCAGTGACTCTGGGATACAGGCAGATACGCAGTATTTT. Amino acid sequence: CATSDSGIQADTQYF.

The chain combines TRBV6-1 with TRBJ2-3; 13 nucleotides line up with TRBD2. Germline assignment: CDR1 MNHNS and CDR2 SASEGT. V was pared by 2 bases and J by 7 bases, with 3 bases of the junction left unmatched. The CDR3 totals 15 residues. The CDR3 DNA follows: TGTGCCAGCAGTGAAAAACTAGCGGGAGGGTATACGCAGTATTTT. This sequence encodes CASSEKLAGGYTQYF.

The chain has TRBV27 and TRBJ1-3; no clear D gene. Germline V gene sequence: CDR1 MNHEY, CDR2 SMNVEV (reference sequence). Trimming took off 4 bases at V and 0 bases at J, with 10 bases between the two ends. This CDR3 spans 15 amino acids. The CDR3 loop reads CASSSRDISGNTIYF. The CDR3 nucleotides are TGTGCCAGCAGTTCCAGAGATATCTCTGGAAACACCATATATTTT.

J is TRBJ2-3 and V is TRBV6-1; D ambiguous. There are 14 residues in the CDR3. The germline CDR1 and CDR2 sequences are MNHNS and SASEGT. V lost 10 bases, J lost 2 bases, and 16 bases lay in between. This CDR3 reads CATRAQAVTDTQYF. The CDR3 coding sequence is TGTGCCACCCGAGCCCAGGCTGTCACAGATACGCAGTATTTT.